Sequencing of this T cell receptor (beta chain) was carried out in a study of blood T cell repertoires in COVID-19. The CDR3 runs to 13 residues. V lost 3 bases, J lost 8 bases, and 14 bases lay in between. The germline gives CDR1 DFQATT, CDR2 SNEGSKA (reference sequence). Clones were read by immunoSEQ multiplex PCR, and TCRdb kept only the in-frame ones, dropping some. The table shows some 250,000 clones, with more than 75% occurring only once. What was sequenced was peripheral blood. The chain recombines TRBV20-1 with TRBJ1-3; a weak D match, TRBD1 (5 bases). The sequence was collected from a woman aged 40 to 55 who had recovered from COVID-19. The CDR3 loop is CSASAPGGYTIYF. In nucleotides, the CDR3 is TGCAGTGCTAGTGCGCCCGGGGGGTACACCATATATTTT.